Each of the 4 T cell receptor beta chains below was sequenced from the same sample in a study of patients and donors after allogeneic stem cell transplantation. TCRdb recomputed calls from the RT-PCR reads with MiXCR, one row per CDR3 protein. The sample lists about a million distinct CDR3 sequences, about a sixth occurring once. Sequenced input: blood, either unsorted or a sorted T cell fraction (not recorded which). The receptors were gathered from a human donor who was either an allogeneic HSCT recipient or a stem cell or donor lymphocyte infusion donor (not recorded which). It is not recorded whose cells these are; they may come from a transplant donor.

The rearrangement joins TRBV6-1 to TRBJ2-5; D gene unclear. The CDR3 spans 16 residues. The V gene's germline CDR1 is MNHNS and CDR2 SASEGT. The V gene lost 2 bases and the J gene lost 5 bases, with 18 bases spanning the gap. This CDR3 is CASSERKGSLGETQYF. The CDR3 DNA is TGTGCCAGCAGTGAAAGAAAGGGCTCCCTAGGGGAGACCCAGTACTTC.

The chain has TRBV15 and TRBJ2-3, with 7 bases lining up with TRBD2. CDR1 is LNHNV, CDR2 YYDKDF, per germline (reference sequence). The CDR3 totals 16 residues. V shed 5 bases, J shed 0 bases, and the junction held 8 bases outside the gene matches. DNA for the CDR3: TGTGCCACCAGCGGTGGCGGGAGTGGTAGCACAGATACGCAGTATTTT. Translating it yields CATSGGGSGSTDTQYF.

This chain connects TRBV14 to TRBJ2-7, with 10 nucleotides matching TRBD1. Germline V lookup: CDR1 SGHDN, CDR2 FVKESK. The V gene end was trimmed by 3 bases and the J gene end by 1 base; junction bases not matched to a gene: 3. The CDR3 is 15 residues long. For the CDR3, the DNA is TGTGCCAGCAGCCAGGGACAGGGGTTATCCTACGAGCAGTACTTC. This gives the protein CASSQGQGLSYEQYF.

V usage is TRBV20-1 and J usage is TRBJ2-5; D may correspond to TRBD1 or TRBD2 (5 bases each). This CDR3 contains 14 residues. V shed 6 bases and J shed 5 bases, with 19 bases lying between them. Germline V gene data show CDR1 as DFQATT and CDR2 as SNEGSKA (reference sequence). This CDR3 is CSALRTGLEETQYF. The CDR3 DNA follows: TGCAGTGCGCTCCGGACGGGGCTGGAGGAGACCCAGTACTTC.